This TCR beta chain derives from a study of blood T cell repertoires in COVID-19. The wider study: Specimens from acute and convalescent COVID-19 originated in the United States, Italy and Spain. T cells, B-cell-depleted T cells, or PBMCs provided the cDNA or gDNA that served as material.

As processed by the authors: Counts of nucleated cells, estimated from reference gene primer amplification, were obtained. Measured with immunoSEQ multiplex PCR; TCRdb has only the in-frame clones, and not every one. The D gene and trimming were derived from the DNA, and the V and J assignments and clone size from that table. Here the sample spans some 100,000 clones, around 90% being singletons. Germline values: CDR1 SGDLS, CDR2 YYNGEE. The CDR3 length is 14 residues. The germline V and J ends were trimmed by 0 bases and 5 bases, with 12 bases remaining between them. The TCR sequence derives from a woman at least 80 years old with active COVID-19. The chain combines TRBV9 with TRBJ2-7; no reliable D call. The material sequenced was peripheral blood. CDR3 sequence (DNA): TGTGCCAGCAGCGTAGCGGCGGCTGTCAACGAGCAGTACTTC. The encoded protein is CASSVAAAVNEQYF.